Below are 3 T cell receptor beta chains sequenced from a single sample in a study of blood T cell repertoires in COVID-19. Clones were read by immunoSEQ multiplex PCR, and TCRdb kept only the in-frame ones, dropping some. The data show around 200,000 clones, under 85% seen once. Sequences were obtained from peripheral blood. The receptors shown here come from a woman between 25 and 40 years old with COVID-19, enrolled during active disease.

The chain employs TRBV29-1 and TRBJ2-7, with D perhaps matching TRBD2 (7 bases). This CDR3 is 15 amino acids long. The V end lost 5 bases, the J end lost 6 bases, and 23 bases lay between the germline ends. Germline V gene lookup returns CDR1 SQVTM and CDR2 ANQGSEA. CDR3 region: CSVHLGGTVGGEQYF. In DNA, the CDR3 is TGCAGCGTTCACCTGGGGGGGACCGTAGGGGGCGAGCAGTACTTC.

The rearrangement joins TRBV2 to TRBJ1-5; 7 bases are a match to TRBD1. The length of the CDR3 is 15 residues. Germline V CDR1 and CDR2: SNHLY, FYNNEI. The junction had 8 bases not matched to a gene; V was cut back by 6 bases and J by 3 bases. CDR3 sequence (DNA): TGTGCCAGCAGAAGGGACAGTGGCTTCAATCAGCCCCAGCATTTT. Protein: CASRRDSGFNQPQHF.

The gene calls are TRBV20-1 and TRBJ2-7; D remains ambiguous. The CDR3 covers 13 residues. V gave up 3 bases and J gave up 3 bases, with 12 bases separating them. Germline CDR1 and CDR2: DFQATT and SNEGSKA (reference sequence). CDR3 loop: CSASLGQNYEQYF. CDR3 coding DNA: TGCAGTGCTAGTCTTGGCCAGAACTACGAGCAGTACTTC.